This is a list of T cell receptor beta chains from one sample in a study of Tregs in tolerant kidney transplant recipients. The data were produced by immunoSEQ multiplex PCR, yet TCRdb's version contains in-frame clones alone and is incomplete. The table includes some 90,000 clones, 90% to 95% detected once. Sequencing was done on a sample of CD8+ T cells from blood. The receptors shown here come from a human donor in good health. Each CDR3 is given with its conserved first and last residue. D genes are given only for firm matches. Rows may omit the clone size; those that give it use once, few, many or a size class.

.,TRBV19,.,TRBJ1-5,TGTGCCAGTAGCAGAAGCAGGGCATTGAGCAATCAGCCCCAGCATTTT,CASSRSRALSNQPQHF
.,TRBV9,.,TRBJ1-6,TGTGCCAGCAGCGTAGGCGCCACCGGGACACAATCATTT,CASSVGATGTQSF
.,TRBV19,.,TRBJ2-1,TGTGCCAGTAGTGTGTGGGAGACTGATGAGCAGTTCTTC,CASSVWETDEQFF
once,TRBV9,TRBD1,TRBJ1-2,TGTGCCAGCAGCGTAGTTACAGGGGGGACCCGGAGGGATGGCTACACCTTC,CASSVVTGGTRRDGYTF
.,TRBV7-9,TRBD1,TRBJ2-7,TGTGCCAGCAACGCGTTGGGGACAGTCCTTTCTATCGAGCAGTACTTC,CASNALGTVLSIEQYF
.,TRBV9,.,TRBJ1-6,TGTGCCAGCAGCGTAGAGCAGGGTTATAATTCACCCCTCCACTTT,CASSVEQGYNSPLHF
once,TRBV5-1,.,TRBJ1-1,TGCGCCAGCAGCCCCCAGGAGGTTGGCACTGAAGCTTTCTTT,CASSPQEVGTEAFF
.,TRBV4-1,.,TRBJ2-7,TGCGCCAGCAGCCAAGGGAGCAGGTACGAGCAGTACTTC,CASSQGSRYEQYF
.,TRBV9,.,TRBJ1-4,TGTGCCAGCAAGGGGGAGGATGAAAAACTGTTTTTT,CASKGEDEKLFF
.,TRBV19,.,TRBJ2-1,TGTGCCAGTAGTATAAGGACAGAGCAGCGGTGGGGCAATGAGCAGTTCTTC,CASSIRTEQRWGNEQFF
.,TRBV27,.,TRBJ2-3,TGTGCCAGCAGTTTAATTCCTGGAAGCGATACGCAGTATTTT,CASSLIPGSDTQYF
.,TRBV15,.,TRBJ1-2,TGTGCCACCAGCAGAGAGGGGGAGCAGAACTATGGCTACACCTTC,CATSREGEQNYGYTF
.,TRBV19,.,TRBJ1-5,TGTGCCAGTGAGACAGGTTCTAGCAATCAGCCCCAGCATTTT,CASETGSSNQPQHF
.,TRBV27,TRBD1,TRBJ1-2,TGTGCCAGCAGTGCGACAGGGGGCGGCTACACCTTC,CASSATGGGYTF
.,TRBV2,.,TRBJ2-7,TGTGCCAGCAGTGAAGGTGTGGCCAGCTCCTACGAGCAGTACTTC,CASSEGVASSYEQYF
.,TRBV5-1,.,TRBJ2-3,TGCGCCAGCAGCTCAGGGGGGGGCGCAGATACGCAGTATTTT,CASSSGGGADTQYF
.,TRBV2,TRBD2,TRBJ2-1,TGTGCCAGCACGGGGGGGGCGAGGGAGCAGTTCTTC,CASTGGAREQFF
once,TRBV5-6,TRBD1,TRBJ1-1,TGTGCCAGCAGCCGGACAGGGAACACTGAAGCTTTCTTT,CASSRTGNTEAFF
.,TRBV5-1,TRBD1,TRBJ1-1,TGCGCCAGCAGCCGGACAGGGACGACTGAAGCTTTCTTT,CASSRTGTTEAFF
.,TRBV25-1,.,TRBJ1-5,TGTGCCAGCAGTGAAGAGGAGGCAGATCAGCCCCAGCATTTT,CASSEEEADQPQHF
.,TRBV11-3,TRBD2,TRBJ2-6,TGTGCCAGCAGCTCTCTAGCGGGAGGCCCTGGGGCCAACGTCCTGACTTTC,CASSSLAGGPGANVLTF
.,TRBV27,.,TRBJ2-6,TGTGCCAGCAGTCCGCCTACGGAAGTCCAAACTGGGGCCAACGTCCTGACTTTC,CASSPPTEVQTGANVLTF
.,TRBV21-1,.,TRBJ1-2,TGTGCCAGCAGCAAAGCGGGCCTCACGGAAGGCTACACCTTC,CASSKAGLTEGYTF
.,TRBV5-1,TRBD1,TRBJ2-7,TGCGCCAGCAGCTTGGTCCAGGGGGCTAGTACCGAGCAGTACTTC,CASSLVQGASTEQYF
once,TRBV6-1,TRBD1,TRBJ1-2,TGTGCCATCAGCGAAGACAGGGTCCCCCCCAATGGCTACACCTTC,CAISEDRVPPNGYTF
.,TRBV7-9,.,TRBJ1-2,TGTGCCAGCAGCTCCCCCTTTGGGGAAATGTCCTATGGCTACACCTTC,CASSSPFGEMSYGYTF
.,TRBV6-6,.,TRBJ2-1,TGTGCCAGCAACAGTAGGGGGAGCAGCTCCTACAATGAGCAGTTCTTC,CASNSRGSSSYNEQFF
.,TRBV10-2,.,TRBJ2-7,TGCGCCAGCAGTGAAACGGGCCCGGGCTACGAGCAGTACTTC,CASSETGPGYEQYF
.,TRBV19,.,TRBJ1-2,TGTGCCAGTAGTGTTGGGGAATTGGGAGAAGGCACCTTC,CASSVGELGEGTF
once,TRBV29-1,.,TRBJ2-7,TGCAGCGTTGACGCGGACAGCCCCTACGAGCAGTACTTC,CSVDADSPYEQYF
.,TRBV9,.,TRBJ1-5,TGTGCCAGCAGCGTCGGGACCAATAGCAATCAGCCCCAGCATTTT,CASSVGTNSNQPQHF
.,TRBV18,.,TRBJ2-7,TGTGCCAGCTCACCACCCTTGGACAGCTACGAGCAGTACTTC,CASSPPLDSYEQYF
.,TRBV29-1,.,TRBJ2-1,TGCAGCGTTGAGGGTGAAGCGGAGAGCTCCTACAATGAGCAGTTCTTC,CSVEGEAESSYNEQFF
once,TRBV5-4,.,TRBJ1-5,TGTGCCAGCAGCTTACAGGGCAATCAGCCCCAGCATTTT,CASSLQGNQPQHF
.,TRBV27,TRBD1,TRBJ2-7,TGTGCCAGCAGCCGCGGGGTGCCTTGGCAGACAGGGGTTCCCACTACTTCACCCTACGAGCAGTACTTC,CASSRGVPWQTGVPTTSPYEQYF
.,TRBV7-2,.,TRBJ2-1,TGTGCCAGCAGCTTGTTAGCCCTCTGGAGAGCTTACAATGAGCAGTTCTTC,CASSLLALWRAYNEQFF
.,TRBV29-1,.,TRBJ2-7,TGCAGCGTTGAAGATCGTGGGGTCTCCTACGAGCAGTACTTC,CSVEDRGVSYEQYF
once,TRBV7-2,.,TRBJ2-3,TGTGCCAGCAGTCCGAGACTGTACAGCACAGATACGCAGTATTTT,CASSPRLYSTDTQYF
.,TRBV19,.,TRBJ2-1,TGTGCCAGTAGTATAAGAGGGAACCCTCCTCGATTAAATGAGCAGTTCTTC,CASSIRGNPPRLNEQFF